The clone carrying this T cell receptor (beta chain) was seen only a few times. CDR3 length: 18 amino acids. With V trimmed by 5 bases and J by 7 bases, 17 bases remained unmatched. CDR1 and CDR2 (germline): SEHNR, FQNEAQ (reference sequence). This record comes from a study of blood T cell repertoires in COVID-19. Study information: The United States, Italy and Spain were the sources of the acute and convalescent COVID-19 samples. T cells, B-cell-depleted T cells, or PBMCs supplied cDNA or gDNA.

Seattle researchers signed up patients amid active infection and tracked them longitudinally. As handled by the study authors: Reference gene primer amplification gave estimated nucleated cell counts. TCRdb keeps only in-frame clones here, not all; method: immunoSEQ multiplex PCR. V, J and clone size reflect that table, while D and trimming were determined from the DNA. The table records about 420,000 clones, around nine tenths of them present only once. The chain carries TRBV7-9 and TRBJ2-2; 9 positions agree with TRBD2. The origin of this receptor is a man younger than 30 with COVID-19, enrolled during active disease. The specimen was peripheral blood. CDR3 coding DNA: TGTGCCAGCAGCCCGTCGCTTTCTGCGGGAGGGCCGGTCGGGGAGCTGTTTTTT. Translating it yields CASSPSLSAGGPVGELFF. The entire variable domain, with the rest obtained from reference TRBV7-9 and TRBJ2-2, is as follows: DTGVSQNPRHKITKRGQNVTFRCDPISEHNRLYWYRQTLGQGPEFLTYFQNEAQLEKSRLLSDRFSAERPKGSFSTLEIQRTEQGDSAMYLCASSPSLSAGGPVGELFFGEGSRLTVL.